The 15 T cell receptor beta chains below come from one sample, sequenced in a study of human T cells and chemical hapten exposure. Time point defined: patch test 1, 2 weeks after DPC sensitization. Specified treatment: therapeutic diphenylcyclopropenone sensitization with weekly scalp DPC. TCRdb re-called the RACE reads through MiXCR, storing one row per CDR3 protein. Of 75,000 to 95,000 distinct CDR3 sequences listed, over 9.5% are singletons. The sequenced sample was whole blood, obtained in connection with sensitization to the hapten diphenylcyclopropenone (DPC). The receptors derive from a woman aged 60-70 years with alopecia areata. Some clones in this sample may be carry-over from other donors' samples.

The rearrangement joins TRBV4-2 to TRBJ1-3, with D possibly being TRBD1 (6 bases). Trimming removed 0 bases at V and 3 bases at J, with 12 bases between. CDR3 length: 16 amino acids. CDR1 and CDR2 from the germline V gene are LGHNA and YNFKEQ. The CDR3 here is CASSQDPPGDGNTIYF. The CDR3 DNA reads TGTGCCAGCAGCCAAGATCCCCCAGGGGATGGAAACACCATATATTTT.

This clonotype was picked up a small number of times. The chain combines TRBV9 with TRBJ1-2; D may be TRBD1 (6 bases). The CDR3 runs to 12 residues. Trimming pared 5 bases from V and 1 base from J, leaving 6 bases between. Per the germline V gene, CDR1 is SGDLS and CDR2 is YYNGEE. Here the CDR3 reads CASRGGNYGYTF. The CDR3 nucleotides read TGTGCCAGCAGAGGGGGTAACTATGGCTACACCTTC.

This clonotype showed up many times. The rearrangement uses TRBV9 and TRBJ1-1, with D hard to call. Trimming stripped 7 bases from V and 0 bases from J, with 10 bases between. Germline V gene lookup returns CDR1 SGDLS and CDR2 YYNGEE. This CDR3 has 13 residues. CDR3 DNA sequence: TGTGCCAGCGCGGGAAACATGAACACTGAAGCTTTCTTT. Amino acids: CASAGNMNTEAFF.

This clonotype showed up many times. The chain couples TRBV7-6 to TRBJ2-5, with a weak D call TRBD2 (5 bases). V was trimmed by 5 bases and J by 10 bases, leaving 20 bases between them. Germline loops: CDR1 SGHVS, CDR2 FNYEAQ. This CDR3 contains 14 residues. The CDR3 DNA reads TGTGCCAGCAGCGTAGGACTGGAATTGGTGGACCAGTACTTC. It specifies CASSVGLELVDQYF.

The genes are TRBV6-1 and TRBJ1-5, with TRBD1 matching 11 bases. Germline V CDR1 and CDR2: MNHNS, SASEGT. V trimming: 4 bases; J trimming: 2 bases; junction bases outside the gene matches: 4. This CDR3 spans 16 amino acids. The CDR3 loop is CASSAWTGGGNQPQHF. DNA for the CDR3: TGTGCCAGCAGTGCTTGGACAGGGGGCGGCAATCAGCCCCAGCATTTT.

Only a few counts were recorded for this clonotype. The V and J genes are TRBV6-1 and TRBJ2-1; unclear D gene. V gave up 5 bases and J gave up 3 bases, with 2 bases separating them. The CDR3 length is 11 residues. Germline lookup yields CDR1 MNHNS and CDR2 SASEGT. Written as DNA, the CDR3 is TGTGCCAGCAGTCGCTACAATGAGCAGTTCTTC. Its protein is CASSRYNEQFF.

This clonotype has a single count. The rearrangement links TRBV30 to TRBJ1-5; D unclear. The germline V and J ends were trimmed by 1 base and 1 base, with 5 bases remaining between them. The CDR3 spans 13 residues. Germline loops: CDR1 GTSNPN, CDR2 SVGIG (reference sequence). CDR3 nucleotide sequence: TGTGCCTGGAGTGAGGACAGCAATCAGCCCCAGCATTTT. Its translation is CAWSEDSNQPQHF.

The CDR3 nucleotides are TGTGCCAGCAGTGAGATCGGGGGCTGGGGTAATTCACCCCTCCACTTT. Protein sequence: CASSEIGGWGNSPLHF. The rearrangement links TRBV6-1 to TRBJ1-6; D might be TRBD1 (6 bases). Germline-derived CDR1 and CDR2 are MNHNS and SASEGT. Between the trimmed V and J ends, which lost 3 bases and 6 bases, there was a span of 15 bases. The CDR3 runs to 16 residues.

In this sample, this clonotype turned up many times. The rearrangement joins TRBV10-2 to TRBJ2-2; no definite D call. This CDR3 has 16 residues. Germline CDR1 and CDR2: WSHSY and SAAADI. Trimming took off 0 bases at V and 1 base at J, with 9 bases between the two ends. CDR3 region: CASSESSLWNTGELFF. Written as DNA, the CDR3 is TGCGCCAGCAGTGAGTCGAGCCTCTGGAACACCGGGGAGCTGTTTTTT.

This clonotype showed up many times. The chain carries TRBV6-6 and TRBJ1-6; 7 nucleotides match TRBD1. CDR1 and CDR2 from the germline V gene are MNHNY and SVGAGI (reference sequence). This CDR3 is built from 13 residues. Unmatched junction bases numbered 11, after V lost 7 bases and J lost 14 bases. DNA of the CDR3: TGTGCCAGCACGGGCAGGGGGGGGGAAGCCCTCCACTTT. Translated: CASTGRGGEALHF.

A few counts support this clonotype. V and J are TRBV5-1 and TRBJ2-5; 11 bases agree with TRBD1. CDR1 is SGHRS, CDR2 YFSETQ, per germline. The CDR3 is 16 residues long. Trimming at V came to 0 bases and at J to 1 base, leaving 2 bases not matched to a gene. Here the CDR3 reads CASSLAGQGGQETQYF. CDR3 DNA sequence: TGCGCCAGCAGCTTGGCGGGACAGGGGGGCCAAGAGACCCAGTACTTC.

This sequence joins TRBV10-3 and TRBJ2-6, with a possible D match to TRBD1 (5 bases). The CDR3 sequence is 17 residues long. The V gene's germline CDR1 is ENHRY and CDR2 SYGVKD. The germline V and J ends were trimmed by 4 bases and 0 bases, with 13 bases remaining between them. CDR3 sequence (DNA): TGTGCCATCAGTGGCCGACTGGACAACTCTGGGGCCAACGTCCTGACTTTC. It translates to CAISGRLDNSGANVLTF.

There are many counts of this clonotype. The gene calls are TRBV18 and TRBJ2-3; 9 nucleotides align to TRBD2. Germline V gene sequence: CDR1 KGHSH, CDR2 LQKENI. V dropped 0 bases and J dropped 4; count of bases not matched to a gene: 2. The CDR3 runs to 15 residues. The CDR3 DNA follows: TGTGCCAGCTCACCACCGGCTAGCGGGGCAGATACGCAGTATTTT. Translating gives CASSPPASGADTQYF.

This chain connects TRBV27 to TRBJ1-6; D remains unclear. Germline lookup yields CDR1 MNHEY and CDR2 SMNVEV (reference sequence). The CDR3 consists of 17 residues. V was cut by 3 bases and J by 4 bases, with 16 bases left in between. In DNA form, the CDR3 reads TGTGCCAGCAGTTTGACCCCGTACACAGAATATAATTCACCCCTCCACTTT. Translating it yields CASSLTPYTEYNSPLHF.

The gene calls are TRBV29-1 and TRBJ1-1; D may be TRBD1 (6 bases). The CDR3 contains 13 residues. V was trimmed by 1 base and J by 7 bases, leaving 13 bases between them. Germline V CDR1 and CDR2: SQVTM, ANQGSEA. The chain's CDR3 is CSVEGDRPFEAFF. The CDR3 DNA sequence: TGCAGCGTTGAAGGTGACAGGCCATTTGAAGCTTTCTTT.